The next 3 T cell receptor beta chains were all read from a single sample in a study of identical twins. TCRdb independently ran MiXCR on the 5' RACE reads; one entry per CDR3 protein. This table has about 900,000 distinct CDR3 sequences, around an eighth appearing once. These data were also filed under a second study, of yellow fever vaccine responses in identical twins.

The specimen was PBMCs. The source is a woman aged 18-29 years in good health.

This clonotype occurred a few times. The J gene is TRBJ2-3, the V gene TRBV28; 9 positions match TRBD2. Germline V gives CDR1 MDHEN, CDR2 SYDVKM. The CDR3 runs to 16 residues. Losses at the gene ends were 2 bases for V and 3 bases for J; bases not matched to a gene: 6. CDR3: CASSLRASGKTDTQYF. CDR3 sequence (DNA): TGTGCCAGCAGTTTACGGGCTAGCGGGAAAACAGATACGCAGTATTTT.

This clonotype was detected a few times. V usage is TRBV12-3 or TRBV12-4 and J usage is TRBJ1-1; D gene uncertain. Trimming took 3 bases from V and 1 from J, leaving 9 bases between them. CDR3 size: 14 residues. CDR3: CASSFLTTNTEAFF. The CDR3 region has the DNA TGTGCCAGCAGTTTTCTCACAACGAACACTGAAGCTTTCTTT.

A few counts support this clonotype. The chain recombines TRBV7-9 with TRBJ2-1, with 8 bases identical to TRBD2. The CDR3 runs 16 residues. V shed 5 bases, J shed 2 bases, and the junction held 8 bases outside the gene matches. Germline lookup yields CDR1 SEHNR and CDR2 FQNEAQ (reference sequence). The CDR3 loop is CASSQGAGGPYNEQFF. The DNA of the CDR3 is TGTGCCAGCAGCCAAGGTGCGGGGGGCCCCTACAATGAGCAGTTCTTC.